Listed below are T cell receptor beta chains from one sample, sequenced in a study of cytomegalovirus exposure and HLA in healthy donors. Sequencing used immunoSEQ multiplex PCR; TCRdb keeps in-frame clones, though not all of them. The sample lists about 93,000 clones; 78% were seen once. Sequencing used PBMCs. These TCRs come from a woman between 40 and 50 years old in good health and CMV-seronegative. Each CDR3 is given without its conserved first and last residue. The D gene is left open where the match is weak.

j_call | d_call | v_call | cdr3_aa
TRBJ2-1 | NA | TRBV11-2 | ASSLVRLSNEQF
TRBJ2-1 | NA | TRBV9 | ASSAFGGSLNNEQF
TRBJ1-5 | NA | TRBV5-6 | ASRIGGSNQPQH
TRBJ1-4 | NA | TRBV19 | ASSSGVNEKLF
TRBJ2-1 | TRBD2 | TRBV15 | ATSLTSGRYNEQF
TRBJ1-1 | TRBD1 | TRBV19 | ASRNTRGARNTEAF
TRBJ2-1 | TRBD1 | TRBV15 | ATGQGANNEQF
TRBJ2-7 | TRBD1 | TRBV7-9 | ASSSDGPITGGYEQY
TRBJ2-5 | NA | TRBV10-3 | ATNRDFGVEETQY
TRBJ1-4 | TRBD1 | TRBV28 | ASSRDRVLEKLF
TRBJ2-1 | NA | TRBV4-1 | ASSQRFGSPSSYNEQF
TRBJ1-1 | TRBD1 | TRBV28 | ASRGTGTLNTEAF